One and the same sample provided the 21 T cell receptor beta chains below, sequenced in a study of T cells in women clearing cervical HPV infection. The repertoire was sequenced with immunoSEQ multiplex PCR; TCRdb's copy has only in-frame clones and lacks some. The table gives about 35,000 clones; the top ten clones make up roughly 1.5% of it. Sequenced sample: blood buffy coat. Receptors originate from a woman aged 18 to 75 with a cervical HPV16 infection that either progressed to CIN3+ or cleared (not recorded which).

Worth noting for this clone: The read is 3 residues too short to cover the CDR3 end, so that end is filled in from the germline J gene. V is TRBV5-8 and J is TRBJ1-1, with a weak D call TRBD1 (5 bases). The CDR3 is 12 amino acids. Germline CDR1 reads SGHTS; CDR2 reads YDEGEE. CDR3 DNA, as far as it was read: TGTGCCAGCAGCTTGGTGGCCAGGGAG. Translation: CASSLVARE. The entire CDR3 reads CASSLVAREAFF.

About this clone itself: The read gets to within 3 residues of the CDR3 end, and the germline J gene fills in the rest. The chain links TRBV2 to TRBJ1-6, with D uncertain. Germline V gene data show CDR1 as SNHLY and CDR2 as FYNNEI. The V end was cut by 7 bases, the J end by 0 bases, with 10 bases between. This CDR3 is built from 15 residues. CDR3 amino acids: CASTVESSYNSPLHF. Partial CDR3 DNA: TGTGCCAGCACTGTAGAGAGCTCCTATAATTCACCC.

Note on this clone: Coverage ceases 3 residues before the CDR3 finishes, and the germline J gene fills in the end. This chain links TRBV5-1 with TRBJ2-3, with D hard to call. The CDR3 consists of 13 residues. Looked up from germline, CDR1 is SGHRS and CDR2 is YFSETQ. CDR3 DNA, as far as it was read: TGCGCCAGCAGCTTATGGCAGAAAGAGACG. It specifies CASSLWQKET. The whole CDR3 is CASSLWQKETQYF. The full variable domain, its missing parts supplied by reference TRBV5-1 and TRBJ2-3, is KAGVTQTPRYLIKTRGQQVTLSCSPISGHRSVSWYQQTPGQGLQFLFEYFSETQRNKGNFPGRFSGRQFSNSRSEMNVSTLELGDSALYLCASSLWQKETQYFGPGTRLTVL.

Points on this clone: The CDR3 end falls 3 residues outside the read, so it is completed with the germline J gene. The chain combines TRBV28 with TRBJ1-4; the match to TRBD1 covers 8 bases. Germline values: CDR1 MDHEN, CDR2 SYDVKM. The CDR3 runs to 15 residues. V was clipped by 4 bases and J by 7 bases; unmatched bases: 8. CDR3 loop: CASSSQTGAVEKLFF. The CDR3 bases that were read are TGTGCCAGCAGTTCCCAGACAGGGGCGGTTGAAAAA. Full variable domain (remainder filled in from reference TRBV28 and TRBJ1-4): DVKVTQSSRYLVKRTGEKVFLECVQDMDHENMFWYRQDPGLGLRLIYFSYDVKMKEKGDIPEGYSVSREKKERFSLILESASTNQTSMYLCASSSQTGAVEKLFFGSGTQLSVL.

Comment on this clone: Sequence at one end of the junction differs from germline and may be a read error. The CDR3 goes on 3 residues after the read ends, and that part is filled in from the germline J gene. This chain links TRBV4-2 with TRBJ1-5, with D unresolved. CDR3 length: 14 amino acids. Germline V lookup: CDR1 LGHNA, CDR2 YNFKEQ. This chain's CDR3 is CASSQDGSNQPQHF. CDR3 DNA (partial): TGCGCCAGCAGCCAAGATGGCAGCAATCAGCCC.

In the case of this clone: Read sequence stops 3 residues before the CDR3 end, and the germline J gene provides the missing end. The chain couples TRBV20-1 to TRBJ2-7, with 9 bases matching TRBD2. CDR1 DFQATT and CDR2 SNEGSKA come from the germline V gene (reference sequence). The CDR3 contains 18 residues. V lost 6 bases and J lost 4; bases outside the gene matches: 22. The sequenced CDR3 bases are TGCAGTGCCCACCTAGTAGGTAGCGGGAGATCAGTAGGATACGAG. Its translation is CSAHLVGSGRSVGYE. The whole CDR3 sequence reads CSAHLVGSGRSVGYEQYF.

About this clone itself: The read gets to within 3 residues of the CDR3 end, and the germline J gene fills in the rest. The V call is TRBV19, the J call TRBJ2-3, with a possible D match to TRBD2 (5 bases). The CDR3 length is 15 residues. Germline V lookup: CDR1 LNHDA, CDR2 SQIVND (reference sequence). Trimming removed 4 bases at V and 0 bases at J, with 11 bases between. CDR3 amino acids: CASSNLPGSTDTQYF. CDR3 bases read: TGTGCCAGTAGTAACCTCCCGGGGAGCACAGATACG. Complete variable domain (other parts from reference TRBV19 and TRBJ2-3): DGGITQSPKYLFRKEGQNVTLSCEQNLNHDAMYWYRQDPGQGLRLIYYSQIVNDFQKGDIAEGYSVSREKKESFPLTVTSAQKNPTAFYLCASSNLPGSTDTQYFGPGTRLTVL.

Regarding this clone: The missing CDR3 end, 3 residues past where the read stops, is filled in from the germline J gene. This chain connects TRBV18 to TRBJ1-2; D uncertain. The CDR3 has 16 amino acids. Germline CDR1 reads KGHSH; CDR2 reads LQKENI. The CDR3 is CASSPPGSSRAGGYTF. Incomplete CDR3 DNA: TGTGCCAGCTCACCACCAGGGAGCTCGAGGGCGGGAGGC.

To note about this clone: The CDR3 goes on 3 residues after the read ends, and that part is filled in from the germline J gene. The chain uses TRBV2 and TRBJ1-2, with a tentative D call TRBD1 (5 bases). Per germline, CDR1 SNHLY and CDR2 FYNNEI. The CDR3 consists of 14 residues. CDR3: CASRMGLAGVHYTF. The CDR3 DNA, read in part, is TGTGCCAGTAGGATGGGACTAGCGGGAGTTCAC.

On this clone itself: The DNA ends 3 residues before the CDR3 does, and the rest of the CDR3 is filled in from the germline J gene. The rearrangement joins TRBV6-4 to TRBJ1-5; D is undetermined. Germline values: CDR1 MRHNA, CDR2 SNTAGT. This CDR3 comprises 14 residues. V was shortened by 5 bases and J by 7 bases, with 15 bases between the two germline ends. The part of the CDR3 DNA that was read is TGTGCCAGCAGTCAAACCCAGGTCTGGCAGCCC. It specifies CASSQTQVWQP. The entire CDR3 is CASSQTQVWQPQHF.

With regard to this clone: The read halts 3 residues ahead of the CDR3 end, with the missing end drawn from the germline J gene. The J gene is TRBJ2-3, the V gene TRBV20-1; 11 positions agree with TRBD2. The CDR3 covers 14 residues. Germline loops: CDR1 DFQATT, CDR2 SNEGSKA (reference sequence). The sequenced part of the CDR3 DNA is TGCAGTGCTAACTTAGCGGGGGGGGGAGAGACG. This codes for CSANLAGGGET. The whole CDR3 sequence is CSANLAGGGETQYF.

About this clone itself: The DNA ends 3 residues before the CDR3 does, and the rest of the CDR3 is filled in from the germline J gene. V gene TRBV2 combines with J gene TRBJ2-3, with a weak D call TRBD2 (6 bases). The CDR3 totals 16 residues. CDR1 and CDR2 (germline): SNHLY, FYNNEI. Deletions cut 2 bases from V and 4 bases from J, with 16 bases between. Here the CDR3 reads CASSEITSYRSDTQYF. The CDR3 bases that were read are TGTGCCAGCAGTGAAATCACTAGCTATCGGTCAGATACG.

Worth noting for this clone: The CDR3 is cut off 3 residues early in the read; its end comes from the germline J gene. This chain links TRBV19 with TRBJ2-2; 8 positions match TRBD2. Germline lookup yields CDR1 LNHDA and CDR2 SQIVND (reference sequence). The CDR3 has 15 amino acids. This CDR3 reads CASSAGGPGNSPLFF. The sequenced part of the CDR3 DNA is TGTGCCAGTAGTGCGGGGGGACCGGGTAATTCACCG.

CDR3 sequence: CSARGLAGRDKETQYF. The covered CDR3 bases are TGCAGTGCTAGAGGACTAGCGGGACGGGACAAAGAGACC. This chain links TRBV20-1 with TRBJ2-5; 11 nucleotides align to TRBD2. The sequence runs out 3 residues before the end of the CDR3; the remainder is reconstructed from the germline J gene. With 1 base clipped from V and 3 bases from J, the junction kept 7 bases outside the gene matches. The CDR3 is 16 residues long. Germline V gene sequence: CDR1 DFQATT, CDR2 SNEGSKA (reference sequence).

About this clone: The sequence runs out 3 residues before the end of the CDR3; the remainder is reconstructed from the germline J gene. V usage is TRBV7-3 and J usage is TRBJ2-7, with 8 bases matching TRBD1. The CDR3 loop spans 13 amino acids. With V trimmed by 9 bases and J by 6 bases, 10 bases remained unmatched. Germline values: CDR1 SGHTA, CDR2 FQGTGA. CDR3 DNA, as far as it was read: TGTGCCAGTGCTGCGGACAGGGTTGGCGAG. Translating gives CASAADRVGE. The CDR3 reads in full as CASAADRVGEQYF.

A note on this clone: The CDR3 end falls 3 residues outside the read, so it is completed with the germline J gene. This chain uses TRBV4-1 with TRBJ2-2; D is undetermined. V dropped 4 bases and J dropped 3 bases, with 9 bases sitting between them. The CDR3 consists of 14 residues. Per germline, CDR1 MGHRA and CDR2 YSYEKL. Incomplete CDR3 DNA: TGCGCCAGCAGCCCCCAGGATGACACCGGGGAG. Protein sequence: CASSPQDDTGE. The complete CDR3 protein is CASSPQDDTGELFF.

Concerning this clone: The CDR3 end is not reached by the read, which stops 3 residues before it; the germline J gene fills it in. The rearrangement links TRBV6-2 or TRBV6-3 to TRBJ2-1; 8 nucleotides align to TRBD1. CDR3 length equals 13 residues. Unmatched junction bases numbered 3, after V lost 7 bases and J lost 4 bases. Germline CDR1 reads MNHEY; CDR2 reads SVGEGT. CDR3 amino acids: CASMWDRYNEQFF. The sequenced CDR3 bases are TGTGCCAGCATGTGGGACAGGTACAATGAG.

The sequenced part of the CDR3 DNA is TGTGCCAGTAGTTCGACTTACCAAGACTATGGC. This translates into CASSSTYQDYG. The full CDR3 protein reads CASSSTYQDYGYTF. The rearrangement links TRBV19 to TRBJ1-2; D is undetermined. The CDR3 end lies 3 residues beyond the end of the read and is filled in from the germline J gene. Looked up from germline, CDR1 is LNHDA and CDR2 is SQIVND (reference sequence). V lost 5 bases and J 3 bases, leaving 13 bases between the germline ends. The CDR3 runs to 14 residues.

As to this clone: The read stops 3 residues short of the end of the CDR3; the missing end is completed from the germline J gene. This rearrangement joins TRBV10-3 to TRBJ2-5, with D possibly being TRBD2 (6 bases). There are 13 residues in the CDR3. The V gene lost 2 bases and the J gene lost 5 bases, with 9 bases spanning the gap. Germline CDR1 is ENHRY and CDR2 is SYGVKD. The sequenced CDR3 bases are TGTGCCATCAGTGAGGCGGGGTACGAGACC. It is translated as CAISEAGYET. In full, the CDR3 reads CAISEAGYETQYF.

As for this clone: Sequencing ends 3 residues short of the CDR3 end; the germline J gene provides the rest. This chain links TRBV2 with TRBJ1-6; TRBD1 is a possible D gene (6 bases). CDR1 is SNHLY and CDR2 is FYNNEI in the germline V gene. This CDR3 spans 14 amino acids. V was pared by 7 bases and J by 9 bases, with 16 bases between. The sequenced part of the CDR3 DNA is TGTGCCAGCAAGACGGACAGATCCCCTTCACCC. This sequence encodes CASKTDRSPSP. The whole CDR3 sequence reads CASKTDRSPSPLHF.

Turning to this clone: The sequence runs out 3 residues before the end of the CDR3; the remainder is reconstructed from the germline J gene. The V gene is TRBV5-1, the J gene TRBJ2-5; 11 positions agree with TRBD1. The germline CDR1 and CDR2 sequences are SGHRS and YFSETQ. This CDR3 is 15 amino acids long. Trimming at V came to 4 bases and at J to 2 bases, leaving 4 bases not matched to a gene. This chain's CDR3 is CASSAGQGVQETQYF. The part of the CDR3 DNA that was read is TGCGCCAGCAGCGCGGGACAGGGGGTGCAAGAGACC. The variable domain in full, completed from reference TRBV5-1 and TRBJ2-5, reads KAGVTQTPRYLIKTRGQQVTLSCSPISGHRSVSWYQQTPGQGLQFLFEYFSETQRNKGNFPGRFSGRQFSNSRSEMNVSTLELGDSALYLCASSAGQGVQETQYFGPGTRLLVL.